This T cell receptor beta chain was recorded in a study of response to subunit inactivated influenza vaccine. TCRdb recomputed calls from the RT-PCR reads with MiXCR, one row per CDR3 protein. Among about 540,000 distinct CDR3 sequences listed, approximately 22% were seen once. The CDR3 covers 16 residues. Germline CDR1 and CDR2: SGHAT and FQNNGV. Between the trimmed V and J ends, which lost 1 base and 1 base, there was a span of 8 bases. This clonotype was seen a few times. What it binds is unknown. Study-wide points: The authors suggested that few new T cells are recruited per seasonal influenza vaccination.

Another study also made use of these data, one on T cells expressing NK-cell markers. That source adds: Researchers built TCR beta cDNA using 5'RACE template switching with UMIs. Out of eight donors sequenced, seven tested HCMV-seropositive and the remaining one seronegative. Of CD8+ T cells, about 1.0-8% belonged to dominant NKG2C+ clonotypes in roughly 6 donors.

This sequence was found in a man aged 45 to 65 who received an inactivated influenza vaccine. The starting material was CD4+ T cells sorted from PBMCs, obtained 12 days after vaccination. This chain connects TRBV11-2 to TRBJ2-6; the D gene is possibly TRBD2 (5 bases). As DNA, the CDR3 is TGTGCCAGCAGCTTAGGAGGGCTGTCTGGGGCCAACGTCCTGACTTTC. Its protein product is CASSLGGLSGANVLTF.